These 5 T cell receptor beta chains share one sample of origin, sequenced in a study of shared clonotypes between healthy human individuals. Here immunoSEQ multiplex PCR was the method, and the copy in TCRdb shows in-frame clones only, minus some. Here the sample spans about 510,000 clones, 60% to 80% being singletons. What was sequenced was PBMCs. The receptors originated from a woman aged 40 to 50 in good health. Some clones in this sample may be carry-over from other donors' samples.

This clone was picked up a small number of times. This chain uses TRBV5-1 with TRBJ2-1; 7 positions match TRBD1. The CDR3 runs to 13 residues. V was pared by 4 bases and J by 3 bases, with 1 base of the junction left unmatched. Germline values: CDR1 SGHRS, CDR2 YFSETQ. CDR3 in amino acids: CASSRDSYNEQFF. CDR3 in DNA: TGCGCCAGCAGCCGGGACAGCTACAATGAGCAGTTCTTC.

The genes are TRBV5-8 and TRBJ2-1, with 8 bases identical to TRBD2. Germline V gene sequence: CDR1 SGHTS, CDR2 YDEGEE. V dropped 0 bases and J dropped 8; count of bases not matched to a gene: 19. This CDR3 spans 19 amino acids. The CDR3 nucleotides read TGTGCCAGCAGCTTGGCCGCAGTACTAGCGGAGGCGGATTATGATGAGCAGTTCTTC. It encodes CASSLAAVLAEADYDEQFF.

J is TRBJ2-7 and V is TRBV28; TRBD2 matches at 9 bases. Germline V gene sequence: CDR1 MDHEN, CDR2 SYDVKM. This CDR3 is 15 amino acids long. The V segment lost 6 bases and the J segment 4 bases; nucleotides outside the gene matches: 10. In nucleotides, the CDR3 is TGTGCCAGCAGCCCCCTAGCGGGGAGTGCTTACGAGCAGTACTTC. This sequence encodes CASSPLAGSAYEQYF.

V usage is TRBV9 and J usage is TRBJ2-6; weak D call: TRBD1 (6 bases). Germline CDR1 is SGDLS and CDR2 is YYNGEE. The V and J ends lost 2 bases and 2 bases respectively, with 8 bases between them. The CDR3 sequence is 15 residues long. CDR3 protein: CASSVSGAGANVLTF. The CDR3 DNA reads TGTGCCAGCAGCGTCTCAGGGGCTGGGGCCAACGTCCTGACTTTC.

The chain recombines TRBV18 with TRBJ2-3, with 9 bases lining up with TRBD1. Unmatched junction bases numbered 12, after V lost 6 bases and J lost 5 bases. The CDR3 consists of 16 residues. Per the germline V gene, CDR1 is KGHSH and CDR2 is LQKENI. This CDR3 is CASSGSSGQGGDTQYF. CDR3 DNA sequence: TGTGCCAGCTCGGGGAGTTCGGGACAGGGAGGAGATACGCAGTATTTT.